These 19 T cell receptor beta chains originate from one sample sequenced in a study of T-cell memory formation after mild COVID-19. TCRdb processed the 5' RACE reads anew with MiXCR; each CDR3 protein has one entry. The sample lists just under 550,000 distinct CDR3 sequences, around 21% seen once, with 12% in the top ten. Sequenced sample: PBMCs or a T cell subset sorted from them (not recorded which). The receptors were gathered from an adult woman who had mild COVID-19 (a few samples of this study predate the infection). Cell type and time point are not known.

This chain links TRBV7-2 with TRBJ2-4; D possibly corresponds to TRBD1 (5 bases). V lost 1 base, J lost 1 base, and 20 bases lay in between. CDR3 length: 19 residues. Germline V lookup: CDR1 SGHTA, CDR2 FQGNSA. The CDR3 DNA reads as TGTGCCAGCAGCTTAGACCCGCTCGGAAGGGGAAAGGCCAAAAACATTCAGTACTTC. Translated: CASSLDPLGRGKAKNIQYF.

In this sample, this clonotype turned up a few times. The V call is TRBV6-2 or TRBV6-3, the J call TRBJ1-6; a possible D gene is TRBD1 (6 bases). This CDR3 has 14 amino acids. The germline CDR1 and CDR2 sequences are MNHEY and SVGEGT. The V end was cut by 4 bases, the J end by 7 bases, with 11 bases between. The CDR3 is CASSWDGGNSPLHF. In DNA, the CDR3 is TGTGCCAGCAGTTGGGACGGGGGCAATTCACCCCTCCACTTT.

This clonotype occurred a few times. The chain combines TRBV18 with TRBJ1-6, with 8 bases that match TRBD1. V lost 3 bases, J lost 7 bases, and 8 bases stayed unmatched. CDR1 is KGHSH and CDR2 is LQKENI in the germline V gene. The CDR3 extends over 16 amino acids. CDR3 sequence (DNA): TGTGCCAGCTCACCCGGACAGGGATCCCAGAATTCACCCCTCCACTTT. Translating it yields CASSPGQGSQNSPLHF.

This clonotype came up a few times. CDR3 DNA sequence: TGTGCCACCAGCACACGGACTAGCTACTACAATGAGCAGTTCTTC. Translated: CATSTRTSYYNEQFF. The V call is TRBV15, the J call TRBJ2-1; 8 positions match TRBD2. This CDR3 has 15 residues. Trimming at V came to 4 bases and at J to 3 bases, leaving 5 bases not matched to a gene. Germline CDR1 reads LNHNV; CDR2 reads YYDKDF (reference sequence).

This clonotype was detected many times. The rearrangement uses TRBV5-1 and TRBJ2-5, with 8 bases fitting TRBD2. This CDR3 comprises 16 residues. V gave up 3 bases and J gave up 5 bases; unmatched junction bases: 12. The germline V gene has CDR1 SGHRS and CDR2 YFSETQ. CDR3 sequence: CASSWFSGSPPETQYF. The CDR3 bases are TGCGCCAGCAGCTGGTTCAGCGGGAGTCCACCCGAGACCCAGTACTTC.

This clonotype was found a few times. The gene calls are TRBV19 and TRBJ2-6, with 10 bases aligning to TRBD2. Germline values: CDR1 LNHDA, CDR2 SQIVND (reference sequence). The CDR3 length is 17 residues. The V gene end was trimmed by 7 bases and the J gene end by 0 bases; junction bases not matched to a gene: 6. The CDR3 sequence: CASTDTSGVSGANVLTF. The DNA for the CDR3 is TGTGCCAGTACCGATACTAGCGGGGTCTCTGGGGCCAACGTCCTGACTTTC.

This clonotype was picked up a small number of times. The V and J genes are TRBV18 and TRBJ2-7; 7 nucleotides agree with TRBD2. Germline values: CDR1 KGHSH, CDR2 LQKENI. This CDR3 has 13 amino acids. The V and J ends lost 3 bases and 5 bases, in that order; junction bases with no gene match: 4. CDR3 bases: TGTGCCAGCTCACCTCCGACTAGCAACGAGCAGTACTTC. Protein sequence: CASSPPTSNEQYF.

The J gene is TRBJ2-7, the V gene TRBV25-1, with 13 bases lining up with TRBD2. The CDR3 has 15 amino acids. With 1 base clipped from V and 5 bases from J, the junction kept 2 bases outside the gene matches. From germline, CDR1 is MGHDK and CDR2 SYGVNS. Written as DNA, the CDR3 is TGTGCCAGCAGTGAATTAGGGACTAGCGGGAACGAGCAGTACTTC. The encoded protein is CASSELGTSGNEQYF.

This clonotype was seen a few times. This rearrangement joins TRBV20-1 to TRBJ1-5; TRBD1 agrees at 7 bases. With 6 bases clipped from V and 5 bases from J, the junction kept 10 bases outside the gene matches. Per germline, CDR1 DFQATT and CDR2 SNEGSKA (reference sequence). The length of the CDR3 is 14 residues. CDR3 loop: CSAPPVGGYQPQHF. The CDR3 DNA reads as TGCAGTGCCCCCCCGGTAGGGGGCTATCAGCCCCAGCATTTT.

This clonotype was counted a few times. The V and J genes are TRBV6-5 and TRBJ1-5, with 7 bases aligning to TRBD1. The CDR3 consists of 14 residues. The V and J ends lost 6 bases and 8 bases, in that order; junction bases with no gene match: 10. The germline CDR1 and CDR2 sequences are MNHEY and SVGAGI. This CDR3 is CASSSTGKVEPQHF. In DNA form, the CDR3 reads TGTGCCAGCAGCTCGACAGGGAAGGTTGAGCCCCAGCATTTT.

This clonotype was observed many times. CDR3 in amino acids: CASSLRGYNEQFF. CDR3 sequence (DNA): TGTGCCAGCAGCTTAAGGGGCTACAATGAGCAGTTCTTC. The genes are TRBV7-3 and TRBJ2-1; D not certain. V gave up 1 base and J gave up 3 bases, with 4 bases separating them. The CDR3 consists of 13 residues. CDR1 is SGHTA, CDR2 FQGTGA, per germline.

This CDR3 is CASSYSVPGKGYEQYF. The CDR3 DNA is TGTGCCAGCAGTTACTCGGTCCCAGGGAAAGGCTACGAGCAGTACTTC. This chain connects TRBV6-5 to TRBJ2-7; possible D gene TRBD1, 5 bases. This CDR3 region has 16 residues. V was trimmed by 0 bases and J by 3 bases, leaving 15 bases between them. Germline V lookup: CDR1 MNHEY, CDR2 SVGAGI.

V is TRBV25-1 and J is TRBJ1-1; no clear D gene. The germline gives CDR1 MGHDK, CDR2 SYGVNS. Deletions cut 3 bases from V and 4 bases from J, with 6 bases between. The CDR3 has 12 amino acids. In DNA form, the CDR3 reads TGTGCCAGCAGTGATCTCACCACTGAAGCTTTCTTT. Amino acids: CASSDLTTEAFF.

This clonotype was detected only a few times. V usage is TRBV5-1 and J usage is TRBJ2-1, with 15 bases lining up with TRBD2. The V and J ends lost 7 bases and 2 bases, in that order; junction bases with no gene match: 10. The CDR3 is 18 residues long. The germline gives CDR1 SGHRS, CDR2 YFSETQ. CDR3 in DNA: TGCGCCAGCTCTCCGGGACTAGCGGGGGGCCTAGCCTACAATGAGCAGTTCTTC. Protein sequence: CASSPGLAGGLAYNEQFF.

The V gene is TRBV5-6, the J gene TRBJ2-7, with 10 positions matching TRBD1. Germline V gene data show CDR1 as SGHDT and CDR2 as YYEEEE. Trimming took 3 bases from V and 7 from J; bases not matched to a gene: 4. The CDR3 runs to 13 residues. The CDR3 DNA sequence: TGTGCCAGCAGCTCGACAGGGGGCCCGGAGCAGTACTTC. Translation gives CASSSTGGPEQYF.

This rearrangement joins TRBV7-9 to TRBJ2-1; 9 bases map to TRBD2. The junction had 6 bases not matched to a gene; V was cut back by 8 bases and J by 7 bases. CDR1 SEHNR and CDR2 FQNEAQ come from the germline V gene (reference sequence). The CDR3 totals 13 residues. CDR3 sequence: CASYGLAKNEQFF. The CDR3 DNA reads TGTGCCAGCTATGGACTAGCGAAGAATGAGCAGTTCTTC.

This CDR3 is CASRALSGSYEQYF. The DNA for the CDR3 is TGTGCCAGCAGGGCCTTGTCCGGGTCCTACGAGCAGTACTTC. The chain links TRBV6-5 to TRBJ2-7, with unresolved D. The CDR3 totals 14 residues. Germline lookup yields CDR1 MNHEY and CDR2 SVGAGI. With 6 bases removed from V and 1 base from J, the gap between germline ends came to 13 bases.

At least ten counts were recorded for this clonotype. This sequence joins TRBV5-1 and TRBJ1-1; 8 bases agree with TRBD1. Germline trimming cut 1 base from V and 5 bases from J; bases unmatched to any gene: 10. Germline V gives CDR1 SGHRS, CDR2 YFSETQ. The CDR3 is made up of 16 amino acids. The DNA of the CDR3 is TGCGCCAGCAGCTTGACGACAACAGGGGGTACGACTGAAGCTTTCTTT. Residues: CASSLTTTGGTTEAFF.

The V and J genes are TRBV9 and TRBJ2-3; no firm D call. This CDR3 has 15 residues. In germline, CDR1 is SGDLS, CDR2 YYNGEE. V lost 2 bases and J 0 bases, leaving 10 bases between the germline ends. The chain's CDR3 is CASSVSGFSTDTQYF. CDR3 DNA: TGTGCCAGCAGCGTTTCCGGCTTTAGCACAGATACGCAGTATTTT.